The 22 T cell receptor beta chains in this list originate from one sample, sequenced in a study of T cell repertoires in cytomegalovirus infection. These TCRs' antigens remain unknown. TCRdb independently ran MiXCR on the reads; one entry per CDR3 protein. The sample holds roughly 340,000 distinct CDR3 sequences, just under 30% seen once. The material was cultured PBMCs, obtained from culture after CMV antigen stimulation. These receptors all come from a human donor in good health (CMV status not recorded). Some clones in this sample may be carry-over from other donors' samples.

The V and J genes are TRBV5-8 and TRBJ1-4; tentatively, D is TRBD1 (5 bases). V was trimmed by 4 bases and J by 8 bases, leaving 18 bases between them. Germline values: CDR1 SGHTS, CDR2 YDEGEE. The CDR3 is 15 residues long. The CDR3 loop reads CASSVVRGIREKLFF. DNA of the CDR3: TGTGCCAGCAGCGTTGTTCGGGGGATAAGGGAAAAACTGTTTTTT.

The rearrangement uses TRBV12-3 or TRBV12-4 and TRBJ2-1; no clear D. The CDR3 totals 13 residues. V was clipped by 2 bases and J by 8 bases, with 10 bases between them. In nucleotides, the CDR3 is TGTGCCAGCAGTTTACCCCTTCCCGATGAGCAGTTCTTC. Protein sequence: CASSLPLPDEQFF.

This clonotype was observed at least ten times. V gene TRBV19 combines with J gene TRBJ1-5; possibly TRBD1 for D (5 bases). V was pared by 6 bases and J by 2 bases, with 17 bases between. Germline V gene sequence: CDR1 LNHDA, CDR2 SQIVND (reference sequence). The CDR3 consists of 16 residues. CDR3 nucleotide sequence: TGTGCCAGTAGAGTCGGGGCCGAGGTTGGCAATCAGCCCCAGCATTTT. The encoded protein is CASRVGAEVGNQPQHF. Drawing the rest from reference TRBV19 and TRBJ1-5, the complete variable domain is DGGITQSPKYLFRKEGQNVTLSCEQNLNHDAMYWYRQDPGQGLRLIYYSQIVNDFQKGDIAEGYSVSREKKESFPLTVTSAQKNPTAFYLCASRVGAEVGNQPQHFGDGTRLSIL.

There are a few counts of this clonotype. The V call is TRBV12-3 or TRBV12-4, the J call TRBJ2-1; D is unclear. V was trimmed by 3 bases and J by 0 bases, leaving 6 bases between them. This CDR3 has 14 residues. The CDR3 sequence is CASSLPPSYNEQFF. In nucleotides, the CDR3 is TGTGCCAGCAGTTTGCCGCCCTCCTACAATGAGCAGTTCTTC.

This chain connects TRBV2 to TRBJ2-2; D not resolved. CDR3 size: 15 residues. Germline V CDR1 and CDR2: SNHLY, FYNNEI. Trimming removed 5 bases at V and 2 bases at J, with 12 bases between. The CDR3 DNA follows: TGTGCCAGCAGTTACAGCTTTTATAACACCGGGGAGCTGTTTTTT. Its protein is CASSYSFYNTGELFF.

The chain carries TRBV7-9 and TRBJ1-4, with no clear D. V dropped 5 bases and J dropped 5 bases, with 6 bases sitting between them. The CDR3 has 12 amino acids. Germline CDR1 SEHNR, CDR2 FQNEAQ (reference sequence). Here the CDR3 reads CASSGRNEKLFF. The DNA for the CDR3 is TGTGCCAGCAGCGGACGGAATGAAAAACTGTTTTTT. Combining the CDR3 with reference TRBV7-9 and TRBJ1-4 gives the whole variable domain DTGVSQNPRHKITKRGQNVTFRCDPISEHNRLYWYRQTLGQGPEFLTYFQNEAQLEKSRLLSDRFSAERPKGSFSTLEIQRTEQGDSAMYLCASSGRNEKLFFGSGTQLSVL.

The chain has TRBV11-2 and TRBJ1-3, with 7 bases fitting TRBD1. CDR3 size: 11 residues. V shed 3 bases and J 12 bases; nucleotides not matched to a gene: 2. The V gene's germline CDR1 is SGHAT and CDR2 FQNNGV. DNA of the CDR3: TGTGCCAGCAGCTTCCGGGACAGCATATATTTT. It yields the protein CASSFRDSIYF.

This clonotype showed up just a few times. The V and J genes are TRBV5-1 and TRBJ2-2, with 8 bases identical to TRBD2. The germline CDR1 and CDR2 sequences are SGHRS and YFSETQ. The CDR3 is 15 residues long. The J segment lost 5 bases and the V segment lost 1 base, leaving 4 bases of the junction unmatched. CDR3 region: CASSLFGRGTGELFF. Here the CDR3 DNA reads TGCGCCAGCAGCTTGTTCGGGAGGGGGACCGGGGAGCTGTTTTTT.

The table lists this clonotype with a few counts. The V gene is TRBV7-9, the J gene TRBJ2-3, with D unclear. Germline loops: CDR1 SEHNR, CDR2 FQNEAQ (reference sequence). This CDR3 is 13 amino acids long. V dropped 5 bases and J dropped 0 bases, with 6 bases sitting between them. The CDR3 sequence is CASSPDSTDTQYF. CDR3 coding DNA: TGTGCCAGCAGCCCAGATAGCACAGATACGCAGTATTTT.

There are a few counts of this clonotype. V usage is TRBV20-1 and J usage is TRBJ2-3; 8 bases map to TRBD2. Germline V gene lookup returns CDR1 DFQATT and CDR2 SNEGSKA (reference sequence). J lost 2 bases, V lost 4 bases, and 8 bases had no gene match. The CDR3 consists of 15 residues. CDR3 amino acids: CSAISGVEDTDTQYF. The CDR3 DNA reads TGCAGTGCTATTAGCGGGGTTGAGGACACAGATACGCAGTATTTT.

This rearrangement joins TRBV4-1 to TRBJ1-1; 7 nucleotides line up with TRBD1. This CDR3 has 15 amino acids. Germline lookup yields CDR1 MGHRA and CDR2 YSYEKL. After removal of 4 bases from V and 6 bases from J, the junction contained 11 bases not matched to a gene. Written as DNA, the CDR3 is TGCGCCAGCAGCCTACAAATGACAGGGTCTCCTGAAGCTTTCTTT. Residues: CASSLQMTGSPEAFF.

The V gene is TRBV12-3 or TRBV12-4, the J gene TRBJ2-1; 10 bases are shared with TRBD2. The CDR3 totals 14 residues. J lost 7 bases, V lost 6 bases, and 6 bases had no gene match. The CDR3 DNA is TGTGCCAGCAGCATTAGCGGGGGGTGGAATGAGCAGTTCTTC. The encoded protein is CASSISGGWNEQFF.

This clonotype appeared a few times. DNA for the CDR3: TGTGCCAGCAGCTTAGTTACAGGGCCCCGCCGGCTGAACACTGAAGCTTTCTTT. Translating it yields CASSLVTGPRRLNTEAFF. The genes are TRBV7-9 and TRBJ1-1, with D possibly being TRBD1 (6 bases). The CDR3 is 18 residues long. Per the germline V gene, CDR1 is SEHNR and CDR2 is FQNEAQ (reference sequence). Deletions cut 1 base from V and 0 bases from J, with 18 bases between.

The gene calls are TRBV12-3 or TRBV12-4 and TRBJ1-3; 8 positions match TRBD1. V lost 5 bases to trimming and J lost 4 bases; unmatched junction nucleotides: 7. The CDR3 extends over 15 amino acids. DNA of the CDR3: TGTGCCAGCAGTCAAGGACAGGGAAGAGGAAACACCATATATTTT. Translated, it gives CASSQGQGRGNTIYF.

The chain recombines TRBV5-1 with TRBJ2-7; D is perhaps TRBD1 (5 bases). The CDR3 is 14 residues long. V shed 1 base and J shed 3 bases, with 11 bases lying between them. Looked up from germline, CDR1 is SGHRS and CDR2 is YFSETQ. Written as DNA, the CDR3 is TGCGCCAGCAGCTTGAGGCAGGGTGGCTACGAGCAGTACTTC. Protein product: CASSLRQGGYEQYF.

This clonotype was observed at least ten times. This rearrangement joins TRBV7-6 to TRBJ2-3; D gene uncertain. Germline V CDR1 and CDR2: SGHVS, FNYEAQ. V was pared by 4 bases and J by 6 bases, with 11 bases between. The CDR3 spans 13 residues. The CDR3 region is CASSYLLRDTQYF. Written as DNA, the CDR3 is TGTGCCAGCAGCTATCTCCTTAGGGATACGCAGTATTTT.

This clonotype showed up just a few times. The genes are TRBV11-2 and TRBJ2-3; TRBD1 agrees at 7 bases. The CDR3 is 13 amino acids. Germline V CDR1 and CDR2: SGHAT, FQNNGV. The J segment lost 8 bases and the V segment lost 7 bases, leaving 9 bases of the junction unmatched. CDR3 residues: CASIPSDRVTQYF. As DNA, the CDR3 is TGTGCCAGCATCCCCTCTGACAGGGTTACGCAGTATTTT.

The rearrangement joins TRBV24-1 to TRBJ2-3, with 7 bases lining up with TRBD2. This CDR3 has 16 amino acids. The junction had 5 bases not matched to a gene; V was cut back by 1 base and J by 2 bases. CDR1 and CDR2 (germline): KGHDR, SFDVKD. CDR3 loop: CATSDLGGGNTDTQYF. In nucleotides, the CDR3 is TGTGCCACCAGTGATTTAGGCGGGGGTAACACAGATACGCAGTATTTT.

In the case of this clonotype: The junction does not match germline at one end; this may be a read error. This rearrangement joins TRBV11-2 to TRBJ2-3; no reliable D call. Germline V gene lookup returns CDR1 SGHAT and CDR2 FQNNGV. This CDR3 is built from 15 residues. Written as DNA, the CDR3 is TGTGCCTGCAGCTTTGGGATAATCCTGACAGATACGCAGTATTTT. It yields the protein CACSFGIILTDTQYF.

The gene calls are TRBV5-4 and TRBJ2-7, with TRBD2 matching 7 bases. The CDR3 loop spans 15 amino acids. Trimming removed 5 bases from V and 1 base from J; junction bases left unmatched: 9. The germline V gene has CDR1 SGHNT and CDR2 YYREEE (reference sequence). The CDR3, as DNA: TGTGCCAGCAGACCCGGGGAGGGGTCTTCCTACGAGCAGTACTTC. Translated: CASRPGEGSSYEQYF.

The chain combines TRBV28 with TRBJ1-5; D is undetermined. Germline CDR1 and CDR2: MDHEN and SYDVKM. V was shortened by 5 bases and J by 0 bases, with 14 bases between the two germline ends. The CDR3 has 16 amino acids. The CDR3 loop is CASSARGFNSNQPQHF. The DNA for the CDR3 is TGTGCCAGCAGTGCCCGGGGTTTCAATAGCAATCAGCCCCAGCATTTT.

This clonotype was picked up a small number of times. The chain combines TRBV7-6 with TRBJ1-3, with 8 nucleotides matching TRBD1. The ends lost 3 bases at V and 0 bases at J; junction bases unmatched: 1. This CDR3 contains 15 residues. CDR1 is SGHVS and CDR2 is FNYEAQ in the germline V gene. CDR3 sequence: CASSFGTGSGNTIYF. For the CDR3, the DNA is TGTGCCAGCAGCTTTGGGACAGGCTCTGGAAACACCATATATTTT. The full variable domain, its missing parts supplied by reference TRBV7-6 and TRBJ1-3, is GAGVSQSPRYKVTKRGQDVALRCDPISGHVSLYWYRQALGQGPEFLTYFNYEAQQDKSGLPNDRFSAERPEGSISTLTIQRTEQRDSAMYRCASSFGTGSGNTIYFGEGSWLTVV.